Each of the 24 T cell receptor beta chains below was sequenced from the same sample in a study of cytomegalovirus exposure and HLA in healthy donors. PCR used 60 Vbeta primers and 13 Jbeta primers. Profiling relied on immunoSEQ multiplex PCR, and the TCRdb table lists in-frame clones only, not all of them. This sample yields 150,000 to 200,000 clones, of which more than 65% are seen a single time; roughly 10% belongs to the top ten. The sequencing sample was made of PBMCs. These receptors were collected from a man between 18 and 35 years old in good health and CMV-seropositive.

The chain links TRBV7-2 to TRBJ2-1; 9 bases are a match to TRBD2. This CDR3 is 18 amino acids long. V trimming: 1 base; J trimming: 4 bases; junction bases outside the gene matches: 11. Per germline, CDR1 SGHTA and CDR2 FQGNSA. The CDR3 is CASSLGRLAGVLYNEQFF. The DNA of the CDR3 is TGTGCCAGCAGCTTAGGGAGGTTAGCGGGAGTTTTGTACAATGAGCAGTTCTTC.

The chain is built from TRBV10-2 and TRBJ2-5; a weak D match, TRBD2 (5 bases). V was clipped by 0 bases and J by 7 bases, with 6 bases between them. CDR1 is WSHSY, CDR2 SAAADI, per germline. The CDR3 loop spans 12 amino acids. The DNA of the CDR3 is TGCGCCAGCAGTGAGTCCCGGGGGACCCAGTACTTC. It encodes CASSESRGTQYF.

This chain joins TRBV7-2 and TRBJ2-7, with a tentative D call TRBD1 (6 bases). This CDR3 region has 15 residues. The germline gives CDR1 SGHTA, CDR2 FQGNSA. V was clipped by 5 bases and J by 0 bases, with 14 bases between them. The CDR3 bases are TGTGCCAGCAGCGACAGACAGGCCAGCTCCTACGAGCAGTACTTC. It is translated as CASSDRQASSYEQYF.

The CDR3 protein is CASSVTGVNEAFF. The CDR3 DNA sequence: TGTGCCAGTAGTGTCACAGGGGTTAATGAAGCTTTCTTT. The J gene is TRBJ1-1, the V gene TRBV19; 7 bases line up with TRBD1. CDR3 length equals 13 residues. J gave up 7 bases and V 5 bases, and 7 bases lay outside the gene matches. CDR1 LNHDA and CDR2 SQIVND come from the germline V gene (reference sequence).

The gene calls are TRBV28 and TRBJ2-4; 7 positions match TRBD1. V dropped 5 bases and J dropped 0; count of bases not matched to a gene: 7. Per the germline V gene, CDR1 is MDHEN and CDR2 is SYDVKM. This CDR3 spans 16 amino acids. CDR3 region: CASSQDRSLAKNIQYF. The CDR3 DNA sequence: TGTGCCAGCAGTCAGGACAGGTCTCTAGCCAAAAACATTCAGTACTTC.

This chain uses TRBV5-4 with TRBJ1-1; 7 nucleotides agree with TRBD1. V lost 5 bases, J lost 7 bases, and 8 bases stayed unmatched. The CDR3 loop spans 13 amino acids. Per the germline V gene, CDR1 is SGHNT and CDR2 is YYREEE (reference sequence). The CDR3 region has the DNA TGTGCCAGCAGTCAAGGGACAGAACTTGAAGCTTTCTTT. Protein: CASSQGTELEAFF.

The V call is TRBV14, the J call TRBJ1-2, with D perhaps matching TRBD1 (6 bases). This CDR3 has 17 amino acids. The V end was cut by 3 bases, the J end by 4 bases, with 21 bases between. Germline V gives CDR1 SGHDN, CDR2 FVKESK. The DNA for the CDR3 is TGTGCCAGCAGCCAGATATGGGGGGGCGCCTGGGGCTATGGCTACACCTTC. It codes for CASSQIWGGAWGYGYTF.

This chain joins TRBV6-5 and TRBJ2-7; D perhaps matches TRBD2 (6 bases). Deletions cut 2 bases from V and 3 bases from J, with 14 bases between. The CDR3 contains 15 residues. Germline V gene lookup returns CDR1 MNHEY and CDR2 SVGAGI. The chain's CDR3 is CASSYGGLGSYEQYF. As DNA, the CDR3 is TGTGCCAGCAGTTACGGGGGACTGGGAAGCTACGAGCAGTACTTC.

The chain combines TRBV9 with TRBJ1-3; 7 nucleotides align to TRBD1. Germline lookup yields CDR1 SGDLS and CDR2 YYNGEE. CDR3 length: 14 residues. The junction had 2 bases not matched to a gene; V was cut back by 3 bases and J by 2 bases. CDR3 residues: CASSAGTAGNTIYF. CDR3 sequence (DNA): TGTGCCAGCAGCGCCGGGACAGCTGGAAACACCATATATTTT.

This sequence joins TRBV4-1 and TRBJ1-1; 7 bases agree with TRBD1. Germline V gives CDR1 MGHRA, CDR2 YSYEKL. V was pared by 3 bases and J by 10 bases, with 11 bases of the junction left unmatched. The CDR3 consists of 14 residues. CDR3 nucleotide sequence: TGCGCCAGCAGCCACCCTATTTACAGGGGAGGAGCTTTCTTT. This translates into CASSHPIYRGGAFF.

This chain links TRBV6-5 with TRBJ2-5, with a tentative D call TRBD1 (6 bases). TRBJ2-7 matches the DNA end more closely, so the J call is doubtful. In germline, CDR1 is MNHEY, CDR2 SVGAGI. This CDR3 comprises 14 residues. The CDR3 sequence: CASSYRGMGYEQYF. CDR3 nucleotide sequence: TGTGCCAGCAGTTACAGGGGGATGGGGTACGAGCAGTACTTC.

A remark on this clone: The identical CDR3 is also encoded by other nucleotide sequences in the sample. The chain couples TRBV7-2 to TRBJ2-7, with D uncertain. The CDR3 sequence is 12 residues long. V was shortened by 5 bases and J by 0 bases, with 5 bases between the two germline ends. Germline CDR1 and CDR2: SGHTA and FQGNSA. This CDR3 reads CASSPSSYEQYF. In DNA, the CDR3 is TGTGCCAGCAGCCCCAGCTCCTACGAGCAGTACTTC.

The J gene is TRBJ2-7, the V gene TRBV4-2, with unresolved D. The CDR3 contains 13 residues. The germline gives CDR1 LGHNA, CDR2 YNFKEQ. The ends were cut back, 0 bases at V and 4 bases at J, with 7 bases in the middle. Written as DNA, the CDR3 is TGTGCCAGCAGCCAAGATAGTACGTACGAGCAGTACTTC. Amino acids: CASSQDSTYEQYF.

The rearrangement links TRBV2 to TRBJ1-4; D perhaps matches TRBD1 (5 bases). CDR3 size: 15 residues. Germline CDR1 reads SNHLY; CDR2 reads FYNNEI. Trimming stripped 3 bases from V and 5 bases from J, with 13 bases between. CDR3 residues: CASSDGAALNEKLFF. CDR3 nucleotide sequence: TGTGCCAGCAGTGATGGGGCAGCTCTAAATGAAAAACTGTTTTTT.

The CDR3: CASSLAGGATDTQYF. The CDR3 region has the DNA TGTGCCAGCAGTTTAGCGGGGGGCGCGACAGATACGCAGTATTTT. The chain is built from TRBV7-3 and TRBJ2-3; the match to TRBD2 covers 10 bases. In germline, CDR1 is SGHTA, CDR2 FQGTGA. V dropped 6 bases and J dropped 3; count of bases not matched to a gene: 6. The CDR3 covers 15 residues.

In this sample, this clone turned up once. The genes are TRBV28 and TRBJ2-1; 10 positions agree with TRBD1. This CDR3 contains 15 residues. Germline loops: CDR1 MDHEN, CDR2 SYDVKM. V shed 8 bases and J 4 bases; nucleotides not matched to a gene: 8. CDR3 protein: CASSSPGQGYNEQFF. The CDR3 DNA reads TGTGCCAGCTCCAGTCCGGGACAGGGGTACAATGAGCAGTTCTTC.

This chain joins TRBV5-5 and TRBJ1-1, with 8 bases identical to TRBD1. With 4 bases clipped from V and 6 bases from J, the junction kept 14 bases outside the gene matches. The CDR3 is 16 residues long. Per germline, CDR1 SGHKS and CDR2 YYEKEE (reference sequence). In DNA form, the CDR3 reads TGTGCCAGCAGCCCTCTCTTCCAGACAGGGGAAGCTGAAGCTTTCTTT. Amino acids: CASSPLFQTGEAEAFF. Variable domain in full (rest from reference TRBV5-5 and TRBJ1-1): DAGVTQSPTHLIKTRGQQVTLRCSPISGHKSVSWYQQVLGQGPQFIFQYYEKEERGRGNFPDRFSARQFPNYSSELNVNALLLGDSALYLCASSPLFQTGEAEAFFGQGTRLTVV.

The V call is TRBV5-4, the J call TRBJ2-7; TRBD2 matches at 7 bases. Germline trimming cut 3 bases from V and 5 bases from J; bases unmatched to any gene: 8. This CDR3 comprises 14 residues. Germline loops: CDR1 SGHNT, CDR2 YYREEE (reference sequence). The CDR3 sequence is CASSSRTSFDEQYF. As DNA, the CDR3 is TGTGCCAGCAGCTCGAGGACTAGTTTCGACGAGCAGTACTTC.

This clone was found a few times. The chain carries TRBV29-1 and TRBJ2-7; D perhaps matches TRBD2 (5 bases). Trimming left V 5 bases short and J 3 bases short, with 14 bases between. Germline loops: CDR1 SQVTM, CDR2 ANQGSEA. This CDR3 has 13 amino acids. CDR3 sequence reads: CSVNSPEGYEQYF. The CDR3, as DNA: TGCAGCGTTAACAGCCCAGAGGGCTACGAGCAGTACTTC.

The chain couples TRBV4-3 to TRBJ2-7, with D perhaps TRBD1 (6 bases). The CDR3 totals 14 residues. Per the germline V gene, CDR1 is LGHNA and CDR2 is YSLEER. V lost 4 bases, J lost 2 bases, and 12 bases lay in between. In DNA, the CDR3 is TGCGCCAGCAGCCCGTTAGACAGGCCCTACGAGCAGTACTTC. Translation gives CASSPLDRPYEQYF.

CDR3 sequence: CASSYGGGETQYF. As DNA, the CDR3 is TGTGCCAGCAGTTACGGGGGGGGAGAGACCCAGTACTTC. The chain combines TRBV6-5 with TRBJ2-5, with 7 bases fitting TRBD2. This CDR3 comprises 13 residues. Germline-derived CDR1 and CDR2 are MNHEY and SVGAGI. V was clipped by 2 bases and J by 4 bases; unmatched bases: 1.

The chain is built from TRBV5-1 and TRBJ2-5; D might be TRBD1 (7 bases). The CDR3 has 18 amino acids. V lost 3 bases to trimming and J lost 4 bases, with 25 bases between them. Germline V CDR1 and CDR2: SGHRS, YFSETQ. CDR3 DNA sequence: TGCGCCAGCAGCTCCCCAGGGGGGTTTGAAAAGTTGGGAGAGACCCAGTACTTC. It specifies CASSSPGGFEKLGETQYF.

A single count supports this clone. The chain recombines TRBV10-3 with TRBJ2-1; 9 nucleotides align to TRBD2. Germline V CDR1 and CDR2: ENHRY, SYGVKD. This CDR3 spans 15 amino acids. After removal of 3 bases from V and 5 bases from J, the junction contained 5 bases not matched to a gene. CDR3 sequence reads: CAISELREGHNEQFF. The CDR3 region has the DNA TGTGCCATCAGTGAACTGCGGGAGGGCCACAATGAGCAGTTCTTC.

V and J are TRBV15 and TRBJ2-1; 7 bases align to TRBD1. Germline V CDR1 and CDR2: LNHNV, YYDKDF (reference sequence). The CDR3 extends over 15 amino acids. The ends lost 5 bases at V and 6 bases at J; junction bases unmatched: 10. Here the CDR3 reads CATSGNNRGPNEQFF. The CDR3 DNA sequence: TGTGCCACCAGCGGAAACAACAGGGGACCCAATGAGCAGTTCTTC. Drawing the rest from reference TRBV15 and TRBJ2-1, the complete variable domain is DAMVIQNPRYQVTQFGKPVTLSCSQTLNHNVMYWYQQKSSQAPKLLFHYYDKDFNNEADTPDNFQSRRPNTSFCFLDIRSPGLGDTAMYLCATSGNNRGPNEQFFGPGTRLTVL.